This T cell receptor beta chain was found in a study of blood T cells in healthy people across ages. The overall study: Every two T cells gave about one barcoded beta molecule via template switching. Study-wide results and caveats: Versus aged donors, long-lived donors had higher diversity and more naive CD4+ cells.

Using a J-beta primer mix together with a sample-barcoded 5' primer, a second PCR was run for roughly 6 to 11 cycles. TCRdb re-analysed the 5' RACE reads in MiXCR, keeping a single row per CDR3 protein. In the table there are about 780,000 distinct CDR3 sequences, about half of which are singletons. V shed 1 base and J 4 bases; nucleotides not matched to a gene: 4. Germline assignment: CDR1 LNHNV and CDR2 YYDKDF (reference sequence). The CDR3 runs 16 residues. As regards this clonotype: Its antigen is unknown.

Input material: blood. The chain employs TRBV15 and TRBJ2-1; 10 bases map to TRBD2. The receptor was derived from an elderly man in good health. The CDR3 here is CATSRGSAGGYNEQFF. The CDR3 DNA follows: TGTGCCACCAGCAGAGGCTCAGCGGGAGGGTACAATGAGCAGTTCTTC. Variable domain in full (rest from reference TRBV15 and TRBJ2-1): DAMVIQNPRYQVTQFGKPVTLSCSQTLNHNVMYWYQQKSSQAPKLLFHYYDKDFNNEADTPDNFQSRRPNTSFCFLDIRSPGLGDTAMYLCATSRGSAGGYNEQFFGPGTRLTVL.